This is a list of T cell receptor beta chains from one sample in a study of blood T cells in healthy people across ages. Each CDR3 protein gets one entry after TCRdb re-called the 5' RACE reads with MiXCR. The table lists about 1.1 million distinct CDR3 sequences, more than 30% of them singletons. Material: blood. The receptors shown here come from a man between 18 and 29 years old in good health. CDR3s leave out the opening cysteine and the closing phenylalanine or tryptophan. Fields, in order: CDR3 protein, clone size, J gene, V gene. The size entry is marked missing in some rows and otherwise reads once, few, many or a size class.

CDR3: ASSEVGTGNTDTQY
size: few
J: TRBJ2-3
V: TRBV2

CDR3: ASSFSDDYT
size: few
J: TRBJ1-2
V: TRBV7-9

CDR3: ASSFRTGGINEQF
size: -
J: TRBJ2-1
V: TRBV12-3/TRBV12-4

CDR3: ASQEVHGTNSYEQY
size: once
J: TRBJ2-7
V: TRBV4-3

CDR3: ASSEDNRAYYGYT
size: few
J: TRBJ1-2
V: TRBV2

CDR3: ASGETGFNYGYT
size: -
J: TRBJ1-2
V: TRBV2

CDR3: ASSDKAGDTEAF
size: few
J: TRBJ1-1
V: TRBV6-4

CDR3: ASSLNRVDEAF
size: -
J: TRBJ1-1
V: TRBV5-1

CDR3: ASHGTSNSNQPQH
size: few
J: TRBJ1-5
V: TRBV27

CDR3: ASSQKTGNTEAF
size: few
J: TRBJ1-1
V: TRBV4-1

CDR3: ASSRPLGGSAEAF
size: -
J: TRBJ1-1
V: TRBV27

CDR3: ASSVDRSLSYEQY
size: -
J: TRBJ2-7
V: TRBV7-2

CDR3: ASSLVVTAVQETQY
size: -
J: TRBJ2-5
V: TRBV5-1

CDR3: ASSLYGGSYEQY
size: many
J: TRBJ2-7
V: TRBV12-3/TRBV12-4

CDR3: ASSDRDRVTEAF
size: once
J: TRBJ1-1
V: TRBV4-2

CDR3: ASMEDGELF
size: -
J: TRBJ2-2
V: TRBV6-5

CDR3: ASRVEAANTEAF
size: -
J: TRBJ1-1
V: TRBV6-1

CDR3: ASSLPTEDRQY
size: few
J: TRBJ2-3
V: TRBV5-1

CDR3: SARDTLGAGAPEAF
size: -
J: TRBJ1-1
V: TRBV20-1

CDR3: ASSSEPGGSQPQH
size: few
J: TRBJ1-5
V: TRBV28

CDR3: ASSQDLTGINYGYT
size: many
J: TRBJ1-2
V: TRBV4-3

CDR3: ASSVATGSSYNEQF
size: -
J: TRBJ2-1
V: TRBV9

CDR3: SAGPGTSSYEQY
size: -
J: TRBJ2-7
V: TRBV20-1

CDR3: ACSRGPDTEAF
size: -
J: TRBJ1-1
V: TRBV30

CDR3: ASSQEGGSSYEQY
size: few
J: TRBJ2-7
V: TRBV4-1

CDR3: SAPDPQRAEAF
size: few
J: TRBJ1-1
V: TRBV20-1

CDR3: ASAGTENEKLF
size: -
J: TRBJ1-4
V: TRBV9

CDR3: ASSPQGGPISEQF
size: -
J: TRBJ2-1
V: TRBV7-9

CDR3: ASGDRSTYEQY
size: -
J: -
V: TRBV12-3/TRBV12-4

CDR3: ASSAGTIQHNEQF
size: -
J: TRBJ2-1
V: TRBV9

CDR3: ASSQVHLDRSLHPNYDYT
size: -
J: TRBJ1-2
V: TRBV4-3

CDR3: ASSQEDRSSGNTIY
size: -
J: TRBJ1-3
V: TRBV7-9

CDR3: ASSFRGVSTDTQY
size: -
J: TRBJ2-3
V: TRBV7-9

CDR3: ASGSLVGDRVYGYT
size: few
J: TRBJ1-2
V: TRBV7-8

CDR3: ASRPSGGRGSYEQY
size: -
J: TRBJ2-7
V: TRBV6-2/TRBV6-3

CDR3: SAHSGQIDGYT
size: few
J: TRBJ1-2
V: TRBV20-1

CDR3: ASSPNRQGDKNIQY
size: -
J: TRBJ2-4
V: TRBV6-2/TRBV6-3

CDR3: ASSFRTGSYEQF
size: -
J: TRBJ2-1
V: TRBV6-2/TRBV6-3

CDR3: ASSSATVNTEAF
size: -
J: TRBJ1-1
V: TRBV5-1

CDR3: ASMRTVNQPQH
size: -
J: TRBJ1-5
V: TRBV6-5

CDR3: ASSKDRDAYTEAF
size: once
J: TRBJ1-1
V: TRBV4-1

CDR3: ASSRSGEISTDTQY
size: -
J: TRBJ2-3
V: TRBV4-2

CDR3: ASSLAQYTDTQY
size: -
J: TRBJ2-3
V: TRBV5-1

CDR3: ASSPDPNSLYGYT
size: few
J: TRBJ1-2
V: TRBV9

CDR3: AISDDSPSGAEAF
size: -
J: TRBJ1-1
V: TRBV10-3

CDR3: SVEARGTYNEQF
size: -
J: TRBJ2-1
V: TRBV29-1

CDR3: ASSDANYGYT
size: few
J: TRBJ1-2
V: TRBV6-1

CDR3: ASSQGHIYEQY
size: few
J: TRBJ2-7
V: TRBV3-1

CDR3: ASSVGGSGGNTIY
size: once
J: TRBJ1-3
V: TRBV9

CDR3: ASNAGNEQF
size: few
J: TRBJ2-1
V: TRBV28